The 20 T cell receptor beta chains in this list originate from one sample, sequenced in a study of siplizumab effects on memory and regulatory T cells (dated by TCRdb to 2018 to 2020). Libraries were made using the immunoSEQ multiplex PCR assay. The source is immuneACCESS, and TCRdb retained only in-frame sequences with V and J called. Part of the clones is not carried over; for the studies checked, unresolved V genes explain less than half of this, and the remainder is unexplained. The sample table shows 100,000 or so clones, and 93% are seen once. The ten largest clones capture 0.25% to 0.35% of the sample. The sample consisted of CD4+ T cells sorted from blood. The receptors derive from a human donor in good health.

This chain connects TRBV18 to TRBJ2-1; TRBD1 matches 9 bases. The germline V gene encodes CDR1 KGHSH and CDR2 LQKENI. V was pared by 0 bases and J by 2 bases, with 2 bases of the junction left unmatched. The CDR3 consists of 16 residues. CDR3 protein: CASSPPDRGAYNEQFF. The CDR3 DNA reads TGTGCCAGCTCACCACCGGACAGGGGAGCCTACAATGAGCAGTTCTTC.

The chain is built from TRBV7-3 and TRBJ2-1; 11 bases agree with TRBD2. The V gene end was trimmed by 4 bases and the J gene end by 6 bases; junction bases not matched to a gene: 2. Germline V CDR1 and CDR2: SGHTA, FQGTGA. The CDR3 totals 14 residues. Written as DNA, the CDR3 is TGTGCCAGCAGCTCGGGACTAGCGGCCAATGAGCAGTTCTTC. The encoded protein is CASSSGLAANEQFF. Together with reference TRBV7-3 and TRBJ2-1, the CDR3 gives the full variable domain: GAGVSQTPSNKVTEKGKYVELRCDPISGHTALYWYRQSLGQGPEFLIYFQGTGAADDSGLPNDRFFAVRPEGSVSTLKIQRTERGDSAVYLCASSSGLAANEQFFGPGTRLTVL.

The chain uses TRBV9 and TRBJ2-7; no firm D call. V was pared by 0 bases and J by 0 bases, with 7 bases between. Looked up from germline, CDR1 is SGDLS and CDR2 is YYNGEE. The CDR3 covers 14 residues. CDR3 sequence: CASSVDPVSYEQYF. CDR3 bases: TGTGCCAGCAGCGTAGATCCAGTCTCCTACGAGCAGTACTTC.

This sequence joins TRBV7-9 and TRBJ2-5; perhaps TRBD1 as D (6 bases). The CDR3 runs 14 residues. V lost 6 bases, J lost 11 bases, and 22 bases lay in between. Germline CDR1 reads SEHNR; CDR2 reads FQNEAQ (reference sequence). The CDR3 DNA sequence: TGTGCCAGCAGTGTACCTCAGGGGTCCCAAGAGCAGTACTTC. Protein product: CASSVPQGSQEQYF.

This sequence joins TRBV6-5 and TRBJ1-3; D is possibly TRBD1 (5 bases). Trimming shortened V by 5 bases and J by 3 bases, and 8 bases separated the two germline ends. The CDR3 contains 13 residues. In germline, CDR1 is MNHEY, CDR2 SVGAGI. This chain's CDR3 is CASSPDSGNTIYF. For the CDR3, the DNA is TGTGCCAGCAGTCCTGACAGTGGAAACACCATATATTTT.

This rearrangement joins TRBV6-6 to TRBJ2-7, with TRBD2 matching over 7 bases. This CDR3 is 15 amino acids long. CDR1 and CDR2 (germline): MNHNY, SVGAGI (reference sequence). The trim removed 0 bases at V and 7 bases at J, leaving 9 bases unmatched. The CDR3 region has the DNA TGTGCCAGCAGTTACTCGGAGACGCCCGGGGGGGAGCAGTACTTC. It codes for CASSYSETPGGEQYF.

This chain connects TRBV29-1 to TRBJ1-2, with TRBD1 as a possible D gene (5 bases). The CDR3 loop spans 12 amino acids. V was pared by 7 bases and J by 0 bases, with 9 bases between. CDR1 SQVTM and CDR2 ANQGSEA come from the germline V gene. The CDR3 DNA sequence: TGCAGCGCTGGGACGGCTAACTATGGCTACACCTTC. Residues: CSAGTANYGYTF.

The V call is TRBV11-3, the J call TRBJ2-1; 9 bases line up with TRBD1. The junction had 8 bases not matched to a gene; V was cut back by 4 bases and J by 4 bases. CDR1 is SGHNT, CDR2 YENEEA, per germline. The CDR3 has 16 amino acids. CDR3 amino acids: CASSSRQGGGYNEQFF. CDR3 in DNA: TGTGCCAGCAGCTCCAGACAGGGGGGAGGATACAATGAGCAGTTCTTC.

This chain joins TRBV5-1 and TRBJ2-5, with a possible D match to TRBD1 (7 bases). Trimming cost V 7 bases and J 3 bases, with 16 bases left between them. The CDR3 length is 14 residues. Germline CDR1 SGHRS, CDR2 YFSETQ. The CDR3: CASHPGDSEETQYF. CDR3 nucleotides: TGCGCCAGCCACCCGGGGGACAGTGAAGAGACCCAGTACTTC.

V gene TRBV27 combines with J gene TRBJ1-2, with TRBD1 matching 7 bases. The germline V gene encodes CDR1 MNHEY and CDR2 SMNVEV (reference sequence). CDR3 length: 14 residues. V shed 8 bases, J shed 0 bases, and the junction held 6 bases outside the gene matches. In DNA form, the CDR3 reads TGTGCCAGCCGGCGGGACAGAGCTAACTATGGCTACACCTTC. Translating gives CASRRDRANYGYTF.

There are a few counts of this clone. CDR3 amino acids: CASSLLGLSTDTQYF. CDR3 coding DNA: TGTGCCAGCAGCTTGTTGGGGCTTTCCACAGATACGCAGTATTTT. The rearrangement joins TRBV5-6 to TRBJ2-3; D is possibly TRBD1 (5 bases). The CDR3 is 15 amino acids. V was clipped by 1 base and J by 2 bases, with 11 bases between them. The germline CDR1 and CDR2 sequences are SGHDT and YYEEEE.

This clone was recorded only once. This rearrangement joins TRBV7-9 to TRBJ2-5; D unclear. Germline lookup yields CDR1 SEHNR and CDR2 FQNEAQ (reference sequence). The CDR3 contains 12 residues. V was clipped by 2 bases and J by 2 bases, with 3 bases between them. The CDR3 region is CASSLQQETQYF. As DNA, the CDR3 is TGTGCCAGCAGCTTACAGCAAGAGACCCAGTACTTC. The variable domain in full, completed from reference TRBV7-9 and TRBJ2-5, reads DTGVSQNPRHKITKRGQNVTFRCDPISEHNRLYWYRQTLGQGPEFLTYFQNEAQLEKSRLLSDRFSAERPKGSFSTLEIQRTEQGDSAMYLCASSLQQETQYFGPGTRLLVL.

The chain is built from TRBV5-1 and TRBJ2-7; D might be TRBD1 (5 bases). Germline values: CDR1 SGHRS, CDR2 YFSETQ. There are 14 residues in the CDR3. Trimming stripped 0 bases from V and 5 bases from J, with 12 bases between. As DNA, the CDR3 is TGCGCCAGCAGCTTGGATTGGGGCGCGAACGAGCAGTACTTC. Protein product: CASSLDWGANEQYF.

J is TRBJ2-7 and V is TRBV6-5; 8 bases are shared with TRBD2. The V gene's germline CDR1 is MNHEY and CDR2 SVGAGI. Trimming removed 0 bases from V and 6 bases from J; junction bases left unmatched: 7. The CDR3 has 15 residues. CDR3 protein: CASSYSSGRKGEQYF. The CDR3 DNA is TGTGCCAGCAGTTACTCCAGCGGGAGAAAGGGCGAGCAGTACTTC.

This chain joins TRBV19 and TRBJ1-1, with D hard to call. The CDR3 length is 15 residues. Per germline, CDR1 LNHDA and CDR2 SQIVND (reference sequence). V lost 4 bases, J lost 1 base, and 13 bases lay in between. The CDR3 coding sequence is TGTGCCAGTAGTAAACCGCGGACGGAGAACACTGAAGCTTTCTTT. Amino acids: CASSKPRTENTEAFF. Drawing the rest from reference TRBV19 and TRBJ1-1, the complete variable domain is DGGITQSPKYLFRKEGQNVTLSCEQNLNHDAMYWYRQDPGQGLRLIYYSQIVNDFQKGDIAEGYSVSREKKESFPLTVTSAQKNPTAFYLCASSKPRTENTEAFFGQGTRLTVV.

The gene calls are TRBV2 and TRBJ2-2; tentative D call: TRBD2 (6 bases). Trimming cost V 8 bases and J 8 bases, with 24 bases left between them. The CDR3 totals 16 residues. CDR1 and CDR2 from the germline V gene are SNHLY and FYNNEI. The CDR3 DNA reads as TGTGCCAGCTCCGAGGGTTGGGACTCTTCCTGGGGGGAGCTGTTTTTT. Its protein is CASSEGWDSSWGELFF.

The count of this clone is one. The chain combines TRBV15 with TRBJ1-5; a possible D gene is TRBD1 (5 bases). V lost 3 bases, J lost 6 bases, and 12 bases lay in between. The CDR3 runs 14 residues. Germline V gives CDR1 LNHNV, CDR2 YYDKDF (reference sequence). The CDR3 region has the DNA TGTGCCACCAGCAGCCAACGGGGGGGTCAGCCCCAGCATTTT. Residues: CATSSQRGGQPQHF.

This rearrangement joins TRBV30 to TRBJ1-2; D is unclear. The V gene lost 1 base and the J gene lost 5 bases, with 5 bases spanning the gap. The CDR3 length is 11 residues. Germline values: CDR1 GTSNPN, CDR2 SVGIG (reference sequence). The CDR3 protein is CAWSARYGYTF. For the CDR3, the DNA is TGTGCCTGGAGTGCCCGGTATGGCTACACCTTC.

The V and J genes are TRBV9 and TRBJ2-1; D tentatively fits TRBD1 or TRBD2 (5 bases each). Trimming pared 1 base from V and 0 bases from J, leaving 8 bases between. The germline V gene has CDR1 SGDLS and CDR2 YYNGEE. This CDR3 is built from 15 residues. The CDR3 region is CASSVTGRSYNEQFF. The CDR3 DNA is TGTGCCAGCAGCGTAACGGGACGCTCCTACAATGAGCAGTTCTTC.

The J gene is TRBJ1-1, the V gene TRBV5-4; no firm D call. Germline V CDR1 and CDR2: SGHNT, YYREEE (reference sequence). The germline V and J ends were trimmed by 2 bases and 0 bases, with 8 bases remaining between them. The CDR3 extends over 14 amino acids. The CDR3 sequence: CASSFETMNTEAFF. The CDR3 DNA is TGTGCCAGCAGCTTCGAAACAATGAACACTGAAGCTTTCTTT. The full variable domain, rest sourced from reference TRBV5-4 and TRBJ1-1, is ETGVTQSPTHLIKTRGQQVTLRCSSQSGHNTVSWYQQALGQGPQFIFQYYREEENGRGNFPPRFSGLQFPNYSSELNVNALELDDSALYLCASSFETMNTEAFFGQGTRLTVV.